These 32 T cell receptor beta chains were all obtained from the same sample, sequenced in a study of human versus mouse CDR3 diversity and MHC coevolution. Sequencing was performed with immunoSEQ multiplex PCR; in TCRdb, only in-frame clones are kept and a portion is missing. There are about 60,000 clones in the sample; around 94% occur only once, and approximately 17% lies in the top ten. Sequencing input: naive CD4+ T cells from blood. This sample's subset: CD45RO-negative CD62L-positive naive CD4 T cells. The receptors shown here come from a person aged 55 to 70 in good health.

With respect to this clone: At one end, the junction sequence differs from germline, possibly due to a read error. Other DNA sequences in the same sample also yield this CDR3. This chain links TRBV2 with TRBJ2-2; TRBD1 aligns across 8 bases. CDR1 and CDR2 (germline): SNHLY, FYNNEI. The CDR3 consists of 15 residues. The CDR3 here is CASSVDRGHTGELFF. CDR3 bases: TGTGCCAGCAGTGTCGACAGGGGCCACACCGGGGAGCTGTTCTTT.

The V gene is TRBV19, the J gene TRBJ1-5; D gene unclear. The germline CDR1 and CDR2 sequences are LNHDA and SQIVND (reference sequence). The length of the CDR3 is 15 residues. The ends were cut back, 7 bases at V and 3 bases at J, with 16 bases in the middle. CDR3 in amino acids: CASTSSRVPNQPQHF. The CDR3 region has the DNA TGTGCCAGTACCTCCTCGCGGGTGCCCAATCAGCCCCAGCATTTT.

This chain links TRBV15 with TRBJ2-2; D is possibly TRBD2 (5 bases). The V and J ends lost 4 bases and 1 base respectively, with 16 bases between them. This CDR3 is 17 amino acids long. CDR1 and CDR2 from the germline V gene are LNHNV and YYDKDF (reference sequence). DNA for the CDR3: TGTGCCACCAGCACCCCGGGGTACCATGAGAACACCGGGGAGCTGTTTTTT. Translating it yields CATSTPGYHENTGELFF.

The CDR3 sequence is CASSEAGGAYEQYF. The CDR3, as DNA: TGTGCCAGCAGTGAGGCGGGAGGGGCCTACGAGCAGTACTTC. The chain links TRBV2 to TRBJ2-7; 9 bases are a match to TRBD2. The trim removed 3 bases at V and 2 bases at J, leaving 2 bases unmatched. In germline, CDR1 is SNHLY, CDR2 FYNNEI. CDR3 length: 14 residues. The whole variable domain, remainder taken from reference TRBV2 and TRBJ2-7, is EPEVTQTPSHQVTQMGQEVILRCVPISNHLYFYWYRQILGQKVEFLVSFYNNEISEKSEIFDDQFSVERPDGSNFTLKIRSTKLEDSAMYFCASSEAGGAYEQYFGPGTRLTVT.

This clone was observed a single time. The chain recombines TRBV7-3 with TRBJ2-7; D remains ambiguous. The CDR3 covers 11 residues. Trimming took 5 bases from V and 4 from J, leaving 6 bases between them. Germline loops: CDR1 SGHTA, CDR2 FQGTGA. CDR3 DNA sequence: TGTGCCAGCAGCCCCCCGTACGAGCAGTACTTC. This translates into CASSPPYEQYF.

The rearrangement uses TRBV21-1 and TRBJ2-7; the table's D call, TRBD1, has no DNA check behind it. TRBV21-1 constitutes a pseudogene. This CDR3 contains 13 residues. The CDR3 loop reads CARGGTGTYEQYF. The DNA of the CDR3 is TGTGCCAGGGGGGGGACAGGGACCTACGAGCAGTACTTC.

This chain uses TRBV7-9 with TRBJ2-3; the match to TRBD2 covers 8 bases. V trimming: 1 base; J trimming: 4 bases; junction bases outside the gene matches: 4. The germline V gene has CDR1 SEHNR and CDR2 FQNEAQ (reference sequence). This CDR3 is built from 15 residues. The CDR3 region is CASSLGGRRPDTQYF. CDR3 nucleotides: TGTGCCAGCAGCTTAGGCGGGAGGCGCCCAGATACGCAGTATTTT.

V and J are TRBV5-1 and TRBJ2-1, with 7 bases matching TRBD2. Trimming at V came to 5 bases and at J to 5 bases, leaving 10 bases not matched to a gene. Germline values: CDR1 SGHRS, CDR2 YFSETQ. This CDR3 has 15 residues. In DNA, the CDR3 is TGCGCCAGCAGTCCTAGCGGACCTGCTGACAATGAGCAGTTCTTC. The encoded protein is CASSPSGPADNEQFF. The full variable domain, with the rest looked up from reference TRBV5-1 and TRBJ2-1, is KAGVTQTPRYLIKTRGQQVTLSCSPISGHRSVSWYQQTPGQGLQFLFEYFSETQRNKGNFPGRFSGRQFSNSRSEMNVSTLELGDSALYLCASSPSGPADNEQFFGPGTRLTVL.

The chain recombines TRBV6-6 with TRBJ1-5; D call uncertain. Trimming left V 6 bases short and J 2 bases short, with 11 bases between. Looked up from germline, CDR1 is MNHNY and CDR2 is SVGAGI (reference sequence). The length of the CDR3 is 14 residues. CDR3 residues: CASSTGSRNQPQHF. DNA for the CDR3: TGTGCCAGCAGCACCGGGTCCCGCAATCAGCCCCAGCATTTT.

The gene calls are TRBV10-3 and TRBJ1-1, with no clear D. CDR1 ENHRY and CDR2 SYGVKD come from the germline V gene. Trimming shortened V by 2 bases and J by 6 bases, and 13 bases separated the two germline ends. The CDR3 covers 14 residues. The CDR3 spells CAISERLKSAEAFF. In DNA form, the CDR3 reads TGTGCCATCAGTGAGCGTCTTAAAAGCGCTGAAGCTTTCTTT.

The chain couples TRBV11-3 to TRBJ2-7; 7 nucleotides match TRBD2. The V segment lost 0 bases and the J segment 3 bases; nucleotides outside the gene matches: 2. The CDR3 runs 14 residues. CDR1 SGHNT and CDR2 YENEEA come from the germline V gene. Here the CDR3 reads CASSLEGGYYEQYF. The CDR3 DNA reads TGTGCCAGCAGCTTAGAGGGGGGGTACTACGAGCAGTACTTC.

The chain joins TRBV15 to TRBJ2-3; tentatively, D is TRBD2 (5 bases). Germline assignment: CDR1 LNHNV and CDR2 YYDKDF (reference sequence). V was pared by 0 bases and J by 4 bases, with 11 bases between. This CDR3 has 15 residues. The CDR3 nucleotides are TGTGCCACCAGCAGAGAGACGGGGAATGCAGATACGCAGTATTTT. Protein product: CATSRETGNADTQYF.

The chain combines TRBV9 with TRBJ1-1; 9 bases line up with TRBD1. Germline values: CDR1 SGDLS, CDR2 YYNGEE. Germline trimming cut 0 bases from V and 0 bases from J; bases unmatched to any gene: 9. The CDR3 is made up of 18 amino acids. The CDR3, as DNA: TGTGCCAGCAGCGTAGGGGACAGGGAAAGGTGGTTGAACACTGAAGCTTTCTTT. Protein: CASSVGDRERWLNTEAFF.

J is TRBJ2-2 and V is TRBV5-1, with 12 bases matching TRBD2. Germline V CDR1 and CDR2: SGHRS, YFSETQ. The J segment lost 6 bases and the V segment lost 6 bases, leaving 12 bases of the junction unmatched. This CDR3 is 17 amino acids long. CDR3 nucleotides: TGCGCCAGCACACTATTACTAGCGGGAGGCTCTCCCGGGGAGCTGTTTTTT. Translation: CASTLLLAGGSPGELFF. Full variable domain (missing parts from reference TRBV5-1 and TRBJ2-2): KAGVTQTPRYLIKTRGQQVTLSCSPISGHRSVSWYQQTPGQGLQFLFEYFSETQRNKGNFPGRFSGRQFSNSRSEMNVSTLELGDSALYLCASTLLLAGGSPGELFFGEGSRLTVL.

The chain joins TRBV6-4 to TRBJ1-1; the match to TRBD1 covers 9 bases. V gave up 6 bases and J gave up 6 bases; unmatched junction bases: 8. The CDR3 length is 14 residues. Looked up from germline, CDR1 is MRHNA and CDR2 is SNTAGT. DNA of the CDR3: TGTGCCAGCAGCTTCCCGGACAGGGGAGCTGAAGCTTTCTTT. Translating gives CASSFPDRGAEAFF.

The J gene is TRBJ2-1, the V gene TRBV4-1; 7 bases map to TRBD1. Unmatched junction bases numbered 6, after V lost 3 bases and J lost 4 bases. The CDR3 covers 15 residues. Germline CDR1 is MGHRA and CDR2 is YSYEKL. CDR3: CASSQPGQPYNEQFF. CDR3 nucleotide sequence: TGCGCCAGCAGCCAGCCGGGACAGCCGTACAATGAGCAGTTCTTC.

The rearrangement uses TRBV11-2 and TRBJ2-4; TRBD2 matches 12 bases. This CDR3 contains 15 residues. V lost 5 bases to trimming and J lost 3 bases; unmatched junction nucleotides: 2. The germline V gene encodes CDR1 SGHAT and CDR2 FQNNGV. CDR3 DNA: TGTGCCAGCAGCGCTAGCGGGAGGGACAAAAACATTCAGTACTTC. It encodes CASSASGRDKNIQYF.

V usage is TRBV29-1 and J usage is TRBJ1-4; 9 nucleotides line up with TRBD1. Germline lookup yields CDR1 SQVTM and CDR2 ANQGSEA. CDR3 length: 13 amino acids. Trimming cost V 7 bases and J 7 bases; bases outside gene matches: 7. This CDR3 reads CSALQGAGEKLFF. DNA of the CDR3: TGCAGCGCTTTACAGGGGGCGGGTGAAAAACTGTTTTTT.

The chain carries TRBV27 and TRBJ2-7; TRBD2 matches at 7 bases. Looked up from germline, CDR1 is MNHEY and CDR2 is SMNVEV (reference sequence). V lost 2 bases and J lost 5; bases outside the gene matches: 6. The CDR3 is 14 amino acids. Here the CDR3 reads CASSLGGRADEQYF. CDR3 in DNA: TGTGCCAGCAGTTTAGGGGGGAGGGCTGACGAGCAGTACTTC.

The chain has TRBV18 and TRBJ2-5; 9 nucleotides line up with TRBD2. The DNA matches TRBJ2-7 better at its end, which makes the J call doubtful. The germline gives CDR1 KGHSH, CDR2 LQKENI. The CDR3 contains 15 residues. The CDR3 loop reads CASSPLAGAPYEQYF. CDR3 bases: TGTGCCAGCTCACCCTTAGCGGGAGCCCCCTACGAGCAGTACTTC.

The J gene is TRBJ1-1, the V gene TRBV6-5; possibly TRBD1 for D (5 bases). The germline V gene encodes CDR1 MNHEY and CDR2 SVGAGI. The CDR3 runs to 16 residues. V was pared by 2 bases and J by 0 bases, with 13 bases between. The CDR3 region is CASSYIRQRVNTEAFF. The CDR3 DNA reads as TGTGCCAGCAGTTACATCCGACAGAGAGTGAACACTGAAGCTTTCTTT.

This chain joins TRBV7-9 and TRBJ2-7; D is possibly TRBD2 (6 bases). Per the germline V gene, CDR1 is SEHNR and CDR2 is FQNEAQ (reference sequence). This CDR3 region has 15 residues. V was cut by 5 bases and J by 0 bases, with 14 bases left in between. The CDR3 region has the DNA TGTGCCAGCAGCCGGAGGGAACGGGACTCCTACGAGCAGTACTTC. Its protein is CASSRRERDSYEQYF. Together with reference TRBV7-9 and TRBJ2-7, the CDR3 gives the full variable domain: DTGVSQNPRHKITKRGQNVTFRCDPISEHNRLYWYRQTLGQGPEFLTYFQNEAQLEKSRLLSDRFSAERPKGSFSTLEIQRTEQGDSAMYLCASSRRERDSYEQYFGPGTRLTVT.

The CDR3 region has the DNA TGCAGCGTTGAAGATTCACAGGGCACTGAAGCTTTCTTT. It translates to CSVEDSQGTEAFF. J is TRBJ1-1 and V is TRBV29-1; tentative D call: TRBD1 (6 bases). CDR1 and CDR2 (germline): SQVTM, ANQGSEA. Between the trimmed V and J ends, which lost 0 bases and 4 bases, there was a span of 9 bases. The CDR3 loop spans 13 amino acids. Full variable domain (remainder filled in from reference TRBV29-1 and TRBJ1-1): SAVISQKPSRDICQRGTSLTIQCQVDSQVTMMFWYRQQPGQSLTLIATANQGSEATYESGFVIDKFPISRPNLTFSTLTVSNMSPEDSSIYLCSVEDSQGTEAFFGQGTRLTVV.

The chain has TRBV10-2 and TRBJ2-7; 7 bases fit TRBD2. Germline V gene lookup returns CDR1 WSHSY and CDR2 SAAADI. The ends lost 6 bases at V and 2 bases at J; junction bases unmatched: 4. This CDR3 region has 13 residues. DNA of the CDR3: TGCGCCAGCAGGCCAGCGGGAACCTACGAGCAGTACTTC. Translating gives CASRPAGTYEQYF.

V and J are TRBV11-2 and TRBJ2-3; TRBD2 might be the D (6 bases). Deletions cut 5 bases from V and 4 bases from J, with 13 bases between. CDR1 and CDR2 from the germline V gene are SGHAT and FQNNGV. This CDR3 spans 14 amino acids. The CDR3: CASSPDWGADTQYF. The CDR3 nucleotides are TGTGCCAGCAGCCCCGATTGGGGGGCAGATACGCAGTATTTT.

The chain uses TRBV18 and TRBJ2-5; 11 bases are a match to TRBD2. The CDR3 extends over 17 amino acids. Trimming removed 6 bases from V and 1 base from J; junction bases left unmatched: 10. Germline V gene data show CDR1 as KGHSH and CDR2 as LQKENI. CDR3 region: CASSQNTGLAAQETQYF. For the CDR3, the DNA is TGTGCCAGCTCTCAGAATACGGGACTAGCGGCCCAAGAGACCCAGTACTTC. The full variable domain, in which reference TRBV18 and TRBJ2-5 provide the parts outside the CDR3, is NAGVMQNPRHLVRRRGQEARLRCSPMKGHSHVYWYRQLPEEGLKFMVYLQKENIIDESGMPKERFSAEFPKEGPSILRIQQVVRGDSAAYFCASSQNTGLAAQETQYFGPGTRLLVL.

This clone was recorded once. The genes are TRBV6-5 and TRBJ1-2; maybe TRBD1 (6 bases). V lost 6 bases, J lost 1 base, and 15 bases lay in between. In germline, CDR1 is MNHEY, CDR2 SVGAGI. The CDR3 is 15 amino acids. The CDR3 here is CASSKGTSVNYGYTF. CDR3 nucleotides: TGTGCCAGCAGCAAAGGGACATCGGTTAACTATGGCTACACCTTC.

The rearrangement uses TRBV27 and TRBJ2-1, with D possibly matching TRBD2 (6 bases). This CDR3 is built from 16 residues. Germline lookup yields CDR1 MNHEY and CDR2 SMNVEV (reference sequence). V lost 5 bases to trimming and J lost 6 bases, with 20 bases between them. The CDR3 sequence is CASSASHPGVPNEQFF. CDR3 nucleotide sequence: TGTGCCAGCAGTGCCAGCCACCCGGGAGTCCCCAATGAGCAGTTCTTC.

The genes are TRBV5-1 and TRBJ1-1; D not resolved. Germline V gives CDR1 SGHRS, CDR2 YFSETQ. V was clipped by 3 bases and J by 2 bases, with 14 bases between them. This CDR3 has 15 amino acids. CDR3 loop: CASSYGGERNTEAFF. CDR3 in DNA: TGCGCCAGCAGCTATGGAGGAGAGAGAAACACTGAAGCTTTCTTT.

This clone has only a few counts. This rearrangement joins TRBV2 to TRBJ2-2, with a possible D match to TRBD1 (5 bases). The CDR3 covers 15 residues. Between the trimmed V and J ends, which lost 0 bases and 5 bases, there was a span of 10 bases. Germline CDR1 reads SNHLY; CDR2 reads FYNNEI. The CDR3 is CASSEARVGTGELFF. The CDR3 nucleotides read TGTGCCAGCAGTGAAGCCAGGGTAGGGACCGGGGAGCTGTTTTTT.

This chain links TRBV6-5 with TRBJ1-2; D call uncertain. Trimming shortened V by 2 bases and J by 8 bases, and 15 bases separated the two germline ends. The germline gives CDR1 MNHEY, CDR2 SVGAGI. This CDR3 has 14 residues. The CDR3 coding sequence is TGTGCCAGCAGTTACCCGGGATCTGACGAGGGCTACACCTTC. Residues: CASSYPGSDEGYTF.

V is TRBV6-5 and J is TRBJ1-5, with TRBD1 matching over 9 bases. This CDR3 has 15 residues. The germline V gene encodes CDR1 MNHEY and CDR2 SVGAGI. V trimming: 2 bases; J trimming: 6 bases; junction bases outside the gene matches: 5. CDR3: CASSYGTGRSQPQHF. In DNA form, the CDR3 reads TGTGCCAGCAGTTACGGGACAGGGAGGTCTCAGCCCCAGCATTTT.